This is a list of T cell receptor beta chains from one sample in a study of brain T cells in children with intractable seizures. TCRdb keeps only in-frame clones here, not all; method: immunoSEQ multiplex PCR. Of hundreds of thousands of clones listed, over 90% were seen once; the top ten hold 5.5% to 6%. The material sequenced was peripheral blood, taken about 5 months after surgery. The receptors shown here come from a boy under three years old with tuberous sclerosis and intractable seizures. The CDR3 runs from the conserved cysteine through the conserved F or W. A D gene is named only where the DNA matches it firmly. Only part of the rows carry a size: once, few, many, or a class if the clone is expanded.

V gene	D gene	J gene	clone size	CDR3 DNA	CDR3 protein
TRBV27	TRBD2	TRBJ2-1	-	TGTGCCAGCAGCCAAAGACTAGCGTCCTCCTACAATGAGCAGTTCTTC	CASSQRLASSYNEQFF
TRBV6-6	-	TRBJ1-1	-	TGTGCCAGCAGCTTCCGGGACACGCGATCTGAAGCTTTCTTT	CASSFRDTRSEAFF
TRBV27	-	TRBJ1-3	-	TGTGCCAGCAGTTCCGGACAGGGAAACACCATATATTTT	CASSSGQGNTIYF
TRBV4-1	TRBD2	TRBJ2-1	once	TGCGCCAGCAGCCCCCCGGGTCCTAGCGGGTACAATGAGCAGTTCTTC	CASSPPGPSGYNEQFF
TRBV2	-	TRBJ2-4	once	TGTGCCAGCAGTGTTAGGGATTCCAAAAACATTCAGTACTTC	CASSVRDSKNIQYF
TRBV7-3	-	TRBJ2-2	-	TGTGCCAGCAGCTCCGATGGCGCGGCGAACACCGGGGAGCTGTTTTTT	CASSSDGAANTGELFF
TRBV5-4	-	TRBJ1-5	-	TGTGCCAGCAGCTTGGACAGCAATCAGCCCCAGCATTTT	CASSLDSNQPQHF
TRBV3-1/TRBV3-2	TRBD2	TRBJ2-5	-	TGTGCCAGCAGCCAAGAGGGCGGGCGGGAGAGTATAAAGACCCAGTACTTC	CASSQEGGRESIKTQYF
TRBV2	-	TRBJ1-2	-	TGTGCCAGCATTGGTAAAAGGATGGACTATGGCTACACCTTC	CASIGKRMDYGYTF
TRBV9	TRBD1	TRBJ2-7	-	TGTGCCAGCAGCGGAACAGGGGATAGCTCCTACGAGCAGTACTTC	CASSGTGDSSYEQYF
TRBV5-6	-	TRBJ2-7	-	TGTGCCAGCAGCTTGGCTGACAGAACCTACGAGCAGTACTTC	CASSLADRTYEQYF